Following are 15 T cell receptor beta chains from one sample sequenced in a study of cytomegalovirus exposure and HLA in healthy donors. PCR primers comprised 60 Vbeta and 13 Jbeta primers. Measured with immunoSEQ multiplex PCR; TCRdb has only the in-frame clones, and not every one. The sample has roughly 190,000 clones; under 9.5% are singletons. The sample comprised PBMCs. The source of these receptors is a woman in her 30s in good health and CMV-seropositive.

In its sample, this clone was seen a few times. The chain combines TRBV11-2 with TRBJ2-7; D remains unclear. The CDR3 extends over 15 amino acids. CDR1 SGHAT and CDR2 FQNNGV come from the germline V gene. Trimming stripped 1 base from V and 2 bases from J, with 12 bases between. CDR3 protein: CASSLALGKAYEQYF. The CDR3 DNA reads TGTGCCAGCAGCTTAGCCCTAGGAAAGGCCTACGAGCAGTACTTC.

V and J are TRBV7-3 and TRBJ1-2; 10 nucleotides match TRBD1. V lost 5 bases and J lost 8; bases outside the gene matches: 11. The germline CDR1 and CDR2 sequences are SGHTA and FQGTGA. This CDR3 comprises 15 residues. The CDR3 bases are TGTGCCAGCAGCGCTTCCGGGACAGGGGAGTGGGGCTACACCTTC. The encoded protein is CASSASGTGEWGYTF.

This chain connects TRBV2 to TRBJ2-3; TRBD2 aligns across 8 bases. The CDR3 is 16 residues long. Per germline, CDR1 SNHLY and CDR2 FYNNEI. The trim removed 2 bases at V and 6 bases at J, leaving 10 bases unmatched. The DNA for the CDR3 is TGTGCCAGCAGTGAAACCGGGGGGACTAGTCACGATACGCAGTATTTT. Translated, it gives CASSETGGTSHDTQYF.

The rearrangement links TRBV29-1 to TRBJ1-4; D is perhaps TRBD1 (6 bases). The CDR3 extends over 12 amino acids. Per germline, CDR1 SQVTM and CDR2 ANQGSEA. V was shortened by 7 bases and J by 8 bases, with 14 bases between the two germline ends. The CDR3 sequence is CSAILGGEKLFF. In DNA form, the CDR3 reads TGCAGCGCCATATTAGGGGGAGAAAAACTGTTTTTT.

This clone was counted only a few times. This sequence joins TRBV15 and TRBJ2-2; D is possibly TRBD1 (5 bases). Germline lookup yields CDR1 LNHNV and CDR2 YYDKDF (reference sequence). The CDR3 runs 18 residues. Deletions cut 1 base from V and 0 bases from J, with 15 bases between. The CDR3 region is CATSRAWTDTSNTGELFF. DNA of the CDR3: TGTGCCACCAGCAGAGCGTGGACGGACACCTCGAACACCGGGGAGCTGTTTTTT. Together with reference TRBV15 and TRBJ2-2, the CDR3 gives the full variable domain: DAMVIQNPRYQVTQFGKPVTLSCSQTLNHNVMYWYQQKSSQAPKLLFHYYDKDFNNEADTPDNFQSRRPNTSFCFLDIRSPGLGDTAMYLCATSRAWTDTSNTGELFFGEGSRLTVL.

V usage is TRBV11-3 and J usage is TRBJ2-1; D is undetermined. V gave up 1 base and J gave up 9 bases, with 19 bases separating them. The CDR3 sequence is 16 residues long. The V gene's germline CDR1 is SGHNT and CDR2 YENEEA. CDR3 region: CASSLGAKTLRSEQFF. In DNA, the CDR3 is TGTGCCAGCAGCTTAGGGGCAAAGACCCTCAGAAGTGAGCAGTTCTTC.

This clone was detected only once. V is TRBV5-1 and J is TRBJ2-5, with TRBD2 identical over 8 bases. The DNA end is more similar to TRBJ2-7, so the J call may be wrong. Germline V gives CDR1 SGHRS, CDR2 YFSETQ. CDR3 size: 15 residues. CDR3 in DNA: TGCGCCAGCAGCGTCACTAGCGGAGCCTACTACGAGCAGTACTTC. It encodes CASSVTSGAYYEQYF.

The chain carries TRBV9 and TRBJ2-1; D gene uncertain. This CDR3 spans 11 amino acids. Per the germline V gene, CDR1 is SGDLS and CDR2 is YYNGEE. Trimming took off 2 bases at V and 8 bases at J, with 5 bases between the two ends. The DNA for the CDR3 is TGTGCCAGCAGCGTCTCAGATGAGCAGTTCTTC. Its protein product is CASSVSDEQFF.

This clone appeared a few times. The chain has TRBV30 and TRBJ1-2, with D unclear. V shed 4 bases and J shed 6 bases, with 18 bases lying between them. Germline loops: CDR1 GTSNPN, CDR2 SVGIG (reference sequence). This CDR3 is built from 14 residues. Written as DNA, the CDR3 is TGTGCCTGGATAGCCGGAAATCCCCTGAATGGCTACACCTTC. It is translated as CAWIAGNPLNGYTF. Drawing the rest from reference TRBV30 and TRBJ1-2, the complete variable domain is SQTIHQWPATLVQPVGSPLSLECTVEGTSNPNLYWYRQAAGRGLQLLFYSVGIGQISSEVPQNLSASRPQDRQFILSSKKLLLSDSGFYLCAWIAGNPLNGYTFGSGTRLTVV.

This chain connects TRBV11-2 to TRBJ1-2; the match to TRBD1 covers 7 bases. CDR3 length: 14 residues. The junction had 8 bases not matched to a gene; V was cut back by 5 bases and J by 5 bases. Germline CDR1 reads SGHAT; CDR2 reads FQNNGV. CDR3 nucleotide sequence: TGTGCCAGCAGCAATACAGGGGTTGTGTATGGCTACACCTTC. Translating it yields CASSNTGVVYGYTF. Variable domain in full (rest from reference TRBV11-2 and TRBJ1-2): EAGVAQSPRYKIIEKRQSVAFWCNPISGHATLYWYQQILGQGPKLLIQFQNNGVVDDSQLPKDRFSAERLKGVDSTLKIQPAKLEDSAVYLCASSNTGVVYGYTFGSGTRLTVV.

This clone was recorded a few times. The chain employs TRBV9 and TRBJ2-7; 7 bases align to TRBD1. CDR3 length: 14 residues. CDR1 and CDR2 from the germline V gene are SGDLS and YYNGEE. After removal of 5 bases from V and 1 base from J, the junction contained 6 bases not matched to a gene. CDR3 protein: CASSHRGFSYEQYF. In nucleotides, the CDR3 is TGTGCCAGCAGTCACAGGGGCTTTTCCTACGAGCAGTACTTC.

A few counts support this clone. V gene TRBV5-4 combines with J gene TRBJ2-1; 9 positions agree with TRBD1. The CDR3 length is 16 residues. Trimming took 1 base from V and 2 from J; bases not matched to a gene: 4. Per the germline V gene, CDR1 is SGHNT and CDR2 is YYREEE (reference sequence). CDR3 sequence reads: CASSLSTGGPYNEQFF. CDR3 coding DNA: TGTGCCAGCAGCTTGTCAACAGGGGGCCCCTACAATGAGCAGTTCTTC.

There are a few counts of this clone. V is TRBV18 and J is TRBJ1-1, with D uncertain. V was trimmed by 0 bases and J by 5 bases, leaving 10 bases between them. This CDR3 has 14 amino acids. Per germline, CDR1 KGHSH and CDR2 LQKENI. This chain's CDR3 is CASSPPEGRTEAFF. The CDR3 nucleotides are TGTGCCAGCTCACCACCGGAAGGGAGAACTGAAGCTTTCTTT.

The chain uses TRBV11-2 and TRBJ2-7; D is unresolved. This CDR3 is built from 11 residues. CDR1 and CDR2 (germline): SGHAT, FQNNGV. V lost 2 bases, J lost 6 bases, and 5 bases lay in between. The CDR3 nucleotides read TGTGCCAGCAGCTTAAGAGGCGAGCAGTACTTC. Translation: CASSLRGEQYF.

V and J are TRBV6-6 and TRBJ2-2; 7 bases map to TRBD2. The CDR3 length is 15 residues. V lost 1 base and J lost 8; bases outside the gene matches: 7. The germline CDR1 and CDR2 sequences are MNHNY and SVGAGI (reference sequence). As DNA, the CDR3 is TGTGCCAGCAGTTACTACGGGAGGAGAGGGGGGGAGCTGTTTTTT. It translates to CASSYYGRRGGELFF.